Sequencing of this TCR beta chain was carried out in a study of cytomegalovirus exposure and HLA in healthy donors. Study-wide background: Assignment to the Caucasian-associated ancestry cluster applied to around 82% of the approximately 420 genotyped donors. Study-wide results and caveats: When the data were analyzed later, several of the most significant clusters appeared to be linked to common viral pathogens. A list of more than 150 TCR beta chains associated with cytomegalovirus was given.

PCR used 60 Vbeta primers and 13 Jbeta primers. Sequencing used immunoSEQ multiplex PCR; TCRdb keeps in-frame clones, though not all of them. Here the sample spans about 200,000 clones, almost 80% being singletons. This CDR3 is built from 13 residues. The germline gives CDR1 SNHLY, CDR2 FYNNEI. Trimming stripped 6 bases from V and 8 bases from J, with 14 bases between. As for this clone: What it recognizes is unknown.

The chain is built from TRBV2 and TRBJ2-1, with D possibly being TRBD2 (6 bases). The TCR was taken from a man aged 18-30 years in good health and CMV-seronegative. Material for sequencing was PBMCs. The CDR3 here is CASSETSLHEQFF. CDR3 bases: TGTGCCAGCAGCGAGACTAGTCTCCATGAGCAGTTCTTC.